The 14 T cell receptor beta chains in this list originate from one sample, sequenced in a study of blood T cells in healthy people across ages. For the second PCR, which ran for roughly 7 to 11 cycles, a sample-barcoded 5' primer and a J-beta primer mix were used. TCRdb reanalysed the 5' RACE reads using MiXCR and keeps one entry per CDR3 protein. The repertoire includes approximately 800,000 distinct CDR3 sequences, about 62% of them detected once, and 28% sits in the top ten. Material for sequencing was blood. Receptors originate from a young man in good health.

This clonotype has only a few counts. The CDR3 coding sequence is TGTGCCAGCATTGCTATAGCGGGGTTGGCATACAATGAGCAGTTCTTC. It specifies CASIAIAGLAYNEQFF. The chain has TRBV27 and TRBJ2-1, with 8 bases aligning to TRBD2. This CDR3 contains 16 residues. V was clipped by 7 bases and J by 4 bases; unmatched bases: 12. Germline V CDR1 and CDR2: MNHEY, SMNVEV (reference sequence).

This chain connects TRBV12-3 or TRBV12-4 to TRBJ2-3; the match to TRBD2 covers 8 bases. CDR3 length: 16 residues. The J segment lost 2 bases and the V segment lost 9 bases, leaving 13 bases of the junction unmatched. The CDR3 coding sequence is TGTGCCAGTTGCTACGGGTTAGCGGGGAACACAGATACGCAGTATTTT. Translated: CASCYGLAGNTDTQYF.

The rearrangement uses TRBV5-1 and TRBJ2-4; a weak D match, TRBD1 (10 bases). V gave up 0 bases and J gave up 9 bases, with 22 bases separating them. CDR3 length: 17 residues. Germline V lookup: CDR1 SGHRS, CDR2 YFSETQ. For the CDR3, the DNA is TGCGCCAGCAGCTTGGTAGCGGGGGACAGGGGAGGAGGCATTCAGTACTTC. This gives the protein CASSLVAGDRGGGIQYF.

This clonotype has only a few counts. This chain uses TRBV6-6 with TRBJ2-3, with D uncertain. This CDR3 region has 13 residues. Deletions cut 6 bases from V and 4 bases from J, with 11 bases between. CDR1 and CDR2 (germline): MNHNY, SVGAGI (reference sequence). The CDR3 sequence: CASSPIQADTQYF. CDR3 nucleotides: TGTGCCAGCAGCCCCATCCAGGCAGATACGCAGTATTTT.

This clonotype was counted between two and nine times. The chain couples TRBV2 to TRBJ1-1; D gene unclear. Per the germline V gene, CDR1 is SNHLY and CDR2 is FYNNEI. V lost 5 bases and J lost 3, with 13 bases in between. The CDR3 sequence is 14 residues long. For the CDR3, the DNA is TGTGCCAGCAGTAAGGACGTAGCGGACACTGAAGCTTTCTTT. Translating it yields CASSKDVADTEAFF.

The chain recombines TRBV5-1 with TRBJ2-1; weak D call: TRBD1 (5 bases). The CDR3 is made up of 11 amino acids. In germline, CDR1 is SGHRS, CDR2 YFSETQ. V lost 4 bases and J 9 bases, leaving 8 bases between the germline ends. CDR3 sequence (DNA): TGCGCCAGCAGCCGGACATTTGAGCAGTTCTTC. This translates into CASSRTFEQFF.

The CDR3 protein is CASSLDAYYGTALSYEQYF. CDR3 nucleotides: TGTGCCAGCAGCTTAGACGCTTACTACGGGACAGCGCTGTCCTACGAGCAGTACTTC. V is TRBV11-2 and J is TRBJ2-7, with 7 bases identical to TRBD1. The trim removed 0 bases at V and 1 base at J, leaving 15 bases unmatched. Germline CDR1 is SGHAT and CDR2 is FQNNGV. CDR3 length: 19 residues.

The gene calls are TRBV9 and TRBJ2-7; a possible D gene is TRBD1 (5 bases). CDR3 size: 15 residues. Germline CDR1 and CDR2: SGDLS and YYNGEE. V shed 4 bases and J shed 3 bases, with 17 bases lying between them. This CDR3 is CASSSSGRRFYEQYF. The CDR3 DNA reads TGTGCCAGCAGCAGCTCAGGGCGGAGATTCTACGAGCAGTACTTC.

The V gene is TRBV7-2, the J gene TRBJ2-5; D not resolved. Gene TRBJ2-7 matches the end of the DNA better, so the J call may be wrong. This CDR3 region has 14 residues. CDR1 SGHTA and CDR2 FQGNSA come from the germline V gene. Here the CDR3 reads CASSLVPQFYEQYF. The CDR3 region has the DNA TGTGCCAGCAGCTTAGTACCCCAATTCTACGAGCAGTACTTC.

This clonotype was found a few times. This chain uses TRBV11-2 with TRBJ2-5; TRBD1 aligns across 7 bases. The V and J ends lost 4 bases and 3 bases, in that order; junction bases with no gene match: 11. CDR3 length: 16 residues. The germline V gene encodes CDR1 SGHAT and CDR2 FQNNGV. CDR3 DNA sequence: TGTGCCAGCAGCTGGGGCTTGGGGCAGGGGGAAGAGACCCAGTACTTC. Protein: CASSWGLGQGEETQYF.

In its sample, this clonotype ranks as large (0.1 to 1%). The CDR3 DNA reads as TGTGCCAGCAGTTACACTAGCGGGGTATTTGGGCTGACCAAAAACATTCAGTACTTC. It yields the protein CASSYTSGVFGLTKNIQYF. The V call is TRBV6-5, the J call TRBJ2-4, with 10 nucleotides matching TRBD2. Germline assignment: CDR1 MNHEY and CDR2 SVGAGI. V was clipped by 2 bases and J by 2 bases; unmatched bases: 12. The length of the CDR3 is 19 residues.

The chain recombines TRBV20-1 with TRBJ1-2; D is uncertain. Germline V lookup: CDR1 DFQATT, CDR2 SNEGSKA (reference sequence). With 6 bases removed from V and 6 bases from J, the gap between germline ends came to 14 bases. The CDR3 length is 12 residues. DNA of the CDR3: TGCAGTGCCCCCGGCAAGTGGGATGGCTACACCTTC. Translating gives CSAPGKWDGYTF.

The chain links TRBV29-1 to TRBJ2-4; 9 nucleotides match TRBD1. Near its end, the DNA agrees better with TRBJ2-7, so the J call may be wrong. The CDR3 is 13 amino acids. Germline V CDR1 and CDR2: SQVTM, ANQGSEA. The CDR3 region is CSVLSGQGREQYF. For the CDR3, the DNA is TGCAGCGTTCTTTCCGGACAGGGGCGCGAGCAGTACTTC.

This clonotype was counted once. The rearrangement links TRBV7-3 to TRBJ2-1, with D unclear. The CDR3 loop spans 13 amino acids. V lost 4 bases and J 6 bases, leaving 10 bases between the germline ends. Germline assignment: CDR1 SGHTA and CDR2 FQGTGA. CDR3 region: CASSYRHVNEQFF. Here the CDR3 DNA reads TGTGCCAGCAGCTACAGACACGTCAATGAGCAGTTCTTC.